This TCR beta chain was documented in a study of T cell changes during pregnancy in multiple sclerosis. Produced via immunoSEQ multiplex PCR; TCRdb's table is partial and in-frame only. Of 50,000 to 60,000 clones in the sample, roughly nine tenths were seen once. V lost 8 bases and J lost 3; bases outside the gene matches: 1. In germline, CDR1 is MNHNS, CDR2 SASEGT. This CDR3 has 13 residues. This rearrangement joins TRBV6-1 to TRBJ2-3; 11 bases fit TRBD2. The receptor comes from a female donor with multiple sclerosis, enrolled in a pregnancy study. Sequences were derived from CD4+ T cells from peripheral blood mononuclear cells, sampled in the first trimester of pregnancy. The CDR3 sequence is CASLAGGTDTQYF. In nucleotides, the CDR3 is TGTGCCAGCCTAGCGGGAGGAACAGATACGCAGTATTTT.